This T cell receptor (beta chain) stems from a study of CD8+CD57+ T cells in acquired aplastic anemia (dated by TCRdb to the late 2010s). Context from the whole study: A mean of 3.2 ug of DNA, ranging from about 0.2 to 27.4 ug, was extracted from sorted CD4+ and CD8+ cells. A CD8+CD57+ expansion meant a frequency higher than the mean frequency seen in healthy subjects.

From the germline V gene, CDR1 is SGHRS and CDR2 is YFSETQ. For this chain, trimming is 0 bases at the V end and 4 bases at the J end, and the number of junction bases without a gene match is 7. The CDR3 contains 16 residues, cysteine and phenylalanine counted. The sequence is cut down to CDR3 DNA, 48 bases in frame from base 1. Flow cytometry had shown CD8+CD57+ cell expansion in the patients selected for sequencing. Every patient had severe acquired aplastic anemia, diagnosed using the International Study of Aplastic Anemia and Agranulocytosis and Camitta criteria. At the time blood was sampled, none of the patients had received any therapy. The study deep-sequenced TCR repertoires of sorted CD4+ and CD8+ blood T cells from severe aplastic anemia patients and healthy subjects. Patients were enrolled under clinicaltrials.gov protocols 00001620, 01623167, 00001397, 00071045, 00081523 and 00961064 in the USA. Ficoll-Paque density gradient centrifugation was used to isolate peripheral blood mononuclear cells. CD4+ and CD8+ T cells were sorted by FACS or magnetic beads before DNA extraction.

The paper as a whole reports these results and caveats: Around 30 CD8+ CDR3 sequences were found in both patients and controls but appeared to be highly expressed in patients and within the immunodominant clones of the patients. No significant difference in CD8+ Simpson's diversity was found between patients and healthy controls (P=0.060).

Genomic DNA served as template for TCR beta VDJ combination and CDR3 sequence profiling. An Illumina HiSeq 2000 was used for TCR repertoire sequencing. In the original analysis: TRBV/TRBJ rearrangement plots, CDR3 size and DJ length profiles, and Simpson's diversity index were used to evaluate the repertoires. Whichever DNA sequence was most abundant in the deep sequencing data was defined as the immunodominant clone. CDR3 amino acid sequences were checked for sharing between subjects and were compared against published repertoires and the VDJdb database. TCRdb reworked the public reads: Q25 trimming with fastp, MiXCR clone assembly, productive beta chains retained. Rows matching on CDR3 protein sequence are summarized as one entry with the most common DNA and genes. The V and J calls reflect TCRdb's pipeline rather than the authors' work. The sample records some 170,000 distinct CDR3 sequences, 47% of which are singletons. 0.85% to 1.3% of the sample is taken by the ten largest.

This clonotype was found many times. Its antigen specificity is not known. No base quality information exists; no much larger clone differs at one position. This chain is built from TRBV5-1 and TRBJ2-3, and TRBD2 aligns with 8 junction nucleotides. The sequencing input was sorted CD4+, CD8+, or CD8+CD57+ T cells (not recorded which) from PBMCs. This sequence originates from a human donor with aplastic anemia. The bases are TGCGCCAGCAGCTTGGGTGCTCTAGCGGGCGCAGATACGCAGTATTTT. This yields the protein CASSLGALAGADTQYF.